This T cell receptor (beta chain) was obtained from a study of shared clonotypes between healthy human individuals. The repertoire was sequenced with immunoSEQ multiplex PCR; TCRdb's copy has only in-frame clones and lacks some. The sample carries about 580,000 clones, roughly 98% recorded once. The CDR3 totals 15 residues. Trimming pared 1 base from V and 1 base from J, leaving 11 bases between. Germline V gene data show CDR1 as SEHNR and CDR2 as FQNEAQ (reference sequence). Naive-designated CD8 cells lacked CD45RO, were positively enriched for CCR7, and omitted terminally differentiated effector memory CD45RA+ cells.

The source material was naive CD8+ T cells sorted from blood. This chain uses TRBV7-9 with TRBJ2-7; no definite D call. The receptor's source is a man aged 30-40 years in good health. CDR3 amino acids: CASSLGRAASYEQYF. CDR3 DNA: TGTGCCAGCAGCTTAGGCCGGGCCGCTTCCTACGAGCAGTACTTC.